Below, 6 T cell receptor beta chains from the same sample are listed, as sequenced in a study of T cell repertoires and Cas9 in healthy adults. The table came from immunoSEQ multiplex PCR; TCRdb's copy has only in-frame clones and leaves some out. The sample holds about 15,000 clones, 85% to 90% seen once. The sequenced material came from Tregs (CD4+, CD25+, CD127-, CD137-, CD154-) from PBMCs; culture status not recorded. Every receptor here comes from a human donor in good health.

The rearrangement joins TRBV6-5 to TRBJ1-1; perhaps TRBD1 as D (5 bases). The germline V and J ends were trimmed by 0 bases and 5 bases, with 7 bases remaining between them. This CDR3 has 13 amino acids. Germline V gene data show CDR1 as MNHEY and CDR2 as SVGAGI. CDR3 sequence reads: CASSYSWGTEAFF. DNA of the CDR3: TGTGCCAGCAGTTACTCGTGGGGGACTGAAGCTTTCTTT.

The chain employs TRBV7-2 and TRBJ2-1; 12 nucleotides align to TRBD2. The germline gives CDR1 SGHTA, CDR2 FQGNSA. J was trimmed by 4 bases and V by 6 bases; bases with no gene match: 7. The length of the CDR3 is 16 residues. CDR3 sequence reads: CASSSWTSGKYNEQFF. In DNA form, the CDR3 reads TGTGCCAGCAGTTCCTGGACTAGCGGGAAGTACAATGAGCAGTTCTTC.

The chain couples TRBV7-9 to TRBJ1-1; the D gene is possibly TRBD1 (6 bases). Germline V gene data show CDR1 as SEHNR and CDR2 as FQNEAQ (reference sequence). CDR3 length: 15 amino acids. Trimming took off 2 bases at V and 11 bases at J, with 21 bases between the two ends. The CDR3 bases are TGTGCCAGCAGCTTACTTTATGCAGGGGCCAATACGGCTTTCTTT. Its translation: CASSLLYAGANTAFF. Full variable domain (remainder filled in from reference TRBV7-9 and TRBJ1-1): DTGVSQNPRHKITKRGQNVTFRCDPISEHNRLYWYRQTLGQGPEFLTYFQNEAQLEKSRLLSDRFSAERPKGSFSTLEIQRTEQGDSAMYLCASSLLYAGANTAFFGQGTRLTVV.

This clone has just a few counts. The chain is built from TRBV4-1 and TRBJ2-7, with 7 bases matching TRBD2. Looked up from germline, CDR1 is MGHRA and CDR2 is YSYEKL. V dropped 1 base and J dropped 2; count of bases not matched to a gene: 2. The CDR3 totals 14 residues. CDR3 region: CASSQGLATYEQYV. CDR3 nucleotide sequence: TGCGCCAGCAGCCAAGGACTAGCAACCTACGAGCAGTACGTC.

This chain links TRBV4-1 with TRBJ2-2; a weak D match, TRBD1 (6 bases). Trimming removed 5 bases at V and 6 bases at J, with 13 bases between. Germline lookup yields CDR1 MGHRA and CDR2 YSYEKL. This CDR3 region has 14 residues. The CDR3 DNA follows: TGCGCCAGCAGCTCTCCCAGGGGCGCCGGGGAGCTGTTTTTT. Translation gives CASSSPRGAGELFF.

The chain carries TRBV30 and TRBJ1-6, with a tentative D call TRBD1 (5 bases). Germline V gene data show CDR1 as GTSNPN and CDR2 as SVGIG (reference sequence). The CDR3 is 14 residues long. Trimming removed 3 bases at V and 3 bases at J, with 9 bases between. This chain's CDR3 is CAWSRDSYNSPLHF. CDR3 bases: TGTGCCTGGAGCCGAGACAGCTATAATTCACCCCTCCACTTT.